Below, one T cell receptor beta chain is given with its context. The source of the sample is a study of cytomegalovirus exposure and HLA in healthy donors. Both 60 Vbeta primers and 13 Jbeta primers went into the PCR. Sequenced by immunoSEQ multiplex PCR; TCRdb stores in-frame clones only, minus some. Of about 110,000 clones listed, around 87% were seen once; the top ten hold more than 1.5%. The CDR3 runs to 15 residues. The germline gives CDR1 MGHRA, CDR2 YSYEKL. V was clipped by 0 bases and J by 1 base, with 9 bases between them. Sequences were obtained from PBMCs. This receptor was taken from a man between 35 and 55 years old in good health and CMV-seronegative. The chain employs TRBV4-1 and TRBJ1-1, with D uncertain. CDR3 protein: CASSQDSGKNTEAFF. CDR3 DNA: TGCGCCAGCAGCCAAGATAGCGGAAAGAACACTGAAGCTTTCTTT.